What follows are 29 T cell receptor beta chains derived from one specimen sequenced in a study of CD8+CD57+ T cells in acquired aplastic anemia. The authors sequenced patients whose flow cytometry had shown CD8+CD57+ cell expansion. Profiles of TCR beta VDJ and CDR3 were generated from a genomic DNA template. MiXCR was run by TCRdb on the reads, yielding one entry per CDR3 protein. The sample contains fewer than 250,000 distinct CDR3 sequences, roughly half of which appear only once. The specimen sequenced was sorted CD4+, CD8+, or CD8+CD57+ T cells (not recorded which) from PBMCs. Receptors were obtained from a human donor with aplastic anemia.

This sequence joins TRBV29-1 and TRBJ1-2; D is undetermined. CDR1 and CDR2 (germline): SQVTM, ANQGSEA. This CDR3 contains 12 residues. V lost 8 bases, J lost 6 bases, and 16 bases lay in between. The CDR3 nucleotides read TGCAGCAGTGGGTCCCCTAGGCATGGCTACACCTTC. It specifies CSSGSPRHGYTF.

The chain carries TRBV10-3 and TRBJ1-2, with TRBD1 matching over 7 bases. CDR3 size: 14 residues. Germline CDR1 is ENHRY and CDR2 is SYGVKD. J lost 6 bases, V lost 0 bases, and 4 bases had no gene match. CDR3 DNA sequence: TGTGCCATCAGTGAGTCGGGAGGGGGCGATGGCTACACCTTC. Translating gives CAISESGGGDGYTF.

As concerns this clonotype: At one boundary the junction diverges from the germline segment, which might be a read error. V usage is TRBV29-1 and J usage is TRBJ2-7; 11 positions agree with TRBD1. CDR3 length equals 16 residues. Germline V gene sequence: CDR1 SQVTM, CDR2 ANQGSEA. The CDR3 nucleotides are TGCAGCGTTGAGGGACCGGGACAGGGGGACGGCTACGGGCAGTACTTC. It is translated as CSVEGPGQGDGYGQYF.

This rearrangement joins TRBV29-1 to TRBJ1-3; no clear D gene. Trimming took 1 base from V and 0 from J, leaving 7 bases between them. This CDR3 has 14 amino acids. CDR1 and CDR2 from the germline V gene are SQVTM and ANQGSEA. As DNA, the CDR3 is TGCAGCGTTGAAGCACACAACTCTGGAAACACCATATATTTT. Residues: CSVEAHNSGNTIYF.

The chain links TRBV7-9 to TRBJ2-1, with D perhaps assigned TRBD1 or TRBD2 (5 bases each). This CDR3 has 18 amino acids. Between the trimmed V and J ends, which lost 4 bases and 5 bases, there was a span of 24 bases. The germline gives CDR1 SEHNR, CDR2 FQNEAQ (reference sequence). The CDR3 DNA reads as TGTGCCAGCAGCTCCACAGTCTCGGGACCCAATGGGCACAATGAGCAGTTCTTC. Protein sequence: CASSSTVSGPNGHNEQFF.

This clonotype was observed a single time. The chain uses TRBV19 and TRBJ1-6, with 7 bases fitting TRBD1. Germline CDR1 LNHDA, CDR2 SQIVND (reference sequence). V shed 5 bases, J shed 5 bases, and the junction held 6 bases outside the gene matches. CDR3 length equals 15 residues. In DNA form, the CDR3 reads TGTGCCAGTAGTGATAGCGGGACAGATAATTCACCCCTCCACTTT. Translating gives CASSDSGTDNSPLHF.

This clonotype was found a few times. J is TRBJ1-2 and V is TRBV24-1; TRBD1 matches 8 bases. V dropped 3 bases and J dropped 9; count of bases not matched to a gene: 11. CDR3 length equals 15 residues. Germline V gene sequence: CDR1 KGHDR, CDR2 SFDVKD. This CDR3 is CATSDPRTGISSYTF. The DNA for the CDR3 is TGTGCCACCAGTGATCCCCGGACAGGGATTAGTAGCTACACCTTC.

The chain carries TRBV6-6 and TRBJ1-2, with D unresolved. Trimming removed 2 bases from V and 3 bases from J, with 10 bases in between. The germline CDR1 and CDR2 sequences are MNHNY and SVGAGI (reference sequence). There are 14 residues in the CDR3. The CDR3 DNA reads as TGTGCCAGCAGTTACGAGGCCAGTTACTATGGCTACACCTTC. Protein: CASSYEASYYGYTF.

There are many counts of this clonotype. The gene calls are TRBV19 and TRBJ1-5, with TRBD1 matching 7 bases. This CDR3 has 14 amino acids. With V trimmed by 7 bases and J by 4 bases, 7 bases remained unmatched. Per the germline V gene, CDR1 is LNHDA and CDR2 is SQIVND (reference sequence). CDR3 in amino acids: CASNSGTENQPQHF. CDR3 DNA sequence: TGTGCCAGTAACTCCGGGACAGAGAATCAGCCCCAGCATTTT.

The CDR3, as DNA: TGCAGCGTTGAAGTGGGGGGAGGTCAGCCCCAGCATTTT. Amino acids: CSVEVGGGQPQHF. J is TRBJ1-5 and V is TRBV29-1, with D maybe TRBD1 (5 bases). The CDR3 extends over 13 amino acids. Deletions cut 1 base from V and 6 bases from J, with 10 bases between. Per the germline V gene, CDR1 is SQVTM and CDR2 is ANQGSEA.

Ten or more counts support this clonotype. V usage is TRBV6-1 and J usage is TRBJ2-7; 11 bases map to TRBD2. With V trimmed by 1 base and J by 1 base, 0 bases remained unmatched. CDR3 length: 15 residues. Germline lookup yields CDR1 MNHNS and CDR2 SASEGT. This CDR3 is CASSEGTSGSYEQYF. As DNA, the CDR3 is TGTGCCAGCAGTGAAGGGACTAGCGGGTCCTACGAGCAGTACTTC.

This clonotype was counted once. The chain employs TRBV29-1 and TRBJ2-1, with TRBD1 matching over 9 bases. Losses at the gene ends were 5 bases for V and 5 bases for J; bases not matched to a gene: 19. CDR1 is SQVTM, CDR2 ANQGSEA, per germline. The CDR3 has 18 residues. The DNA for the CDR3 is TGCAGCGTTCCGATCCGGGACAGGGTAAAATCAGGCCACAATGAGCAGTTCTTC. Translated, it gives CSVPIRDRVKSGHNEQFF.

Ten or more counts support this clonotype. The chain combines TRBV9 with TRBJ2-2, with 8 bases aligning to TRBD2. The trim removed 0 bases at V and 8 bases at J, leaving 9 bases unmatched. Germline CDR1 and CDR2: SGDLS and YYNGEE. The CDR3 is 16 residues long. The CDR3 region has the DNA TGTGCCAGCAGCGTAGCACTAGCGGTGACTTTTGGGGAGCTGTTTTTT. Protein product: CASSVALAVTFGELFF.

The chain joins TRBV9 to TRBJ1-2; TRBD1 matches at 7 bases. Trimming removed 3 bases from V and 4 bases from J; junction bases left unmatched: 6. Germline loops: CDR1 SGDLS, CDR2 YYNGEE. CDR3 length: 14 residues. The CDR3 loop reads CASSGTTGSYGYTF. DNA for the CDR3: TGTGCCAGCAGCGGGACGACAGGGTCCTATGGCTACACCTTC.

This clonotype was seen at least ten times. The rearrangement uses TRBV5-6 and TRBJ1-2, with D unclear. Germline CDR1 SGHDT, CDR2 YYEEEE. The CDR3 spans 14 residues. The V end was cut by 1 base, the J end by 4 bases, with 11 bases between. The CDR3 is CASSLQEYFYGYTF. DNA of the CDR3: TGTGCCAGCAGCTTGCAGGAATACTTCTATGGCTACACCTTC.

For this clonotype: At one boundary the junction diverges from the germline segment, which might be a read error. The chain recombines TRBV2 with TRBJ1-4; D possibly corresponds to TRBD1 (5 bases). The CDR3 has 15 residues. The germline V gene has CDR1 SNHLY and CDR2 FYNNEI. The CDR3 coding sequence is TGTGCCAGCAGTACTACAGGCGCAACTAATGAAAAACTGCTTTTT. Protein product: CASSTTGATNEKLLF. The whole variable domain, remainder taken from reference TRBV2 and TRBJ1-4, is EPEVTQTPSHQVTQMGQEVILRCVPISNHLYFYWYRQILGQKVEFLVSFYNNEISEKSEIFDDQFSVERPDGSNFTLKIRSTKLEDSAMYFCASSTTGATNEKLLFGSGTQLSVL.

The chain has TRBV1 and TRBJ2-6. TRBV1 is reported as a pseudogene. The length of the CDR3 is 9 residues. CDR3 sequence reads: CSGANVLTF. For the CDR3, the DNA is TGCTCTGGGGCCAACGTCCTGACTTTC.

The V and J genes are TRBV6-7 and TRBJ2-5; 15 bases are shared with TRBD2. TRBV6-7 belongs to the ORF category, with a function that is uncertain. The ends lost 6 bases at V and 5 bases at J; junction bases unmatched: 16. This CDR3 is built from 19 residues. In nucleotides, the CDR3 is TGTGCCAGCAGCGTACTACTTCGGACTAGCGGGAGGGGCACGGAGACCCAGTACTTC. It yields the protein CASSVLLRTSGRGTETQYF.

CDR3 bases: TGCAGCGTTGAAGGTCGGGCGGGAGGGTCCTACAACGAGCAGTACTTC. This sequence encodes CSVEGRAGGSYNEQYF. V usage is TRBV29-1 and J usage is TRBJ2-7; 9 bases line up with TRBD2. CDR1 and CDR2 (germline): SQVTM, ANQGSEA. This CDR3 comprises 16 residues. With 1 base clipped from V and 5 bases from J, the junction kept 12 bases outside the gene matches.

The chain recombines TRBV24-1 with TRBJ1-5; D is unclear. V was cut by 4 bases and J by 5 bases, with 8 bases left in between. The CDR3 length is 13 residues. In germline, CDR1 is KGHDR, CDR2 SFDVKD. DNA for the CDR3: TGTGCCACCAGTGACCCGATGGATCAGCCCCAGCATTTT. Translating it yields CATSDPMDQPQHF.

In the case of this clonotype: One junction end does not reproduce the germline sequence, and a read error may be involved. The CDR3 nucleotides are TGCAGTGCTAGAGGGCCGCGGGAAAGGGGTTTTCGCTTT. This sequence encodes CSARGPRERGFRF. The chain joins TRBV20-1 to TRBJ1-6, with D tentatively TRBD1 (5 bases). Looked up from germline, CDR1 is DFQATT and CDR2 is SNEGSKA (reference sequence). The CDR3 contains 13 residues.

V is TRBV19 and J is TRBJ1-2, with D possibly being TRBD1 (6 bases). Deletions cut 8 bases from V and 3 bases from J, with 16 bases between. This CDR3 is 14 amino acids long. CDR1 and CDR2 from the germline V gene are LNHDA and SQIVND (reference sequence). CDR3 DNA sequence: TGTGCCAGTGAAAACAGGGATGATGACTATGGCTACACCTTC. The encoded protein is CASENRDDDYGYTF.

The chain links TRBV10-3 to TRBJ2-7, with D maybe TRBD1 (6 bases). Germline CDR1 ENHRY, CDR2 SYGVKD. With 10 bases removed from V and 3 bases from J, the gap between germline ends came to 19 bases. The length of the CDR3 is 14 residues. The CDR3: CASRYTGTDYEQYF. In DNA form, the CDR3 reads TGTGCCAGCAGATACACAGGGACGGACTACGAGCAGTACTTC.

The chain links TRBV25-1 to TRBJ2-7; possibly TRBD1 for D (6 bases). Germline values: CDR1 MGHDK, CDR2 SYGVNS. Trimming removed 5 bases from V and 2 bases from J, with 10 bases in between. The CDR3 is made up of 13 amino acids. The CDR3 region has the DNA TGTGCCAGCAGTTCCTGGACAGCCTACGAGCAGTACTTC. Residues: CASSSWTAYEQYF.

Comment on this clonotype: This may stem from a read error, because a much larger clone lies one nucleotide away. The V call is TRBV28, the J call TRBJ2-3; D unclear. CDR1 and CDR2 from the germline V gene are MDHEN and SYDVKM. Trimming removed 7 bases at V and 4 bases at J, with 15 bases between. This CDR3 is built from 14 residues. The CDR3 DNA follows: TGTGCCAGCAACCAGGACGGTTTGGCAGATACGCAGTATTTT. It codes for CASNQDGLADTQYF.

This clonotype was detected ten times or more. V gene TRBV2 combines with J gene TRBJ2-2, with D hard to call. CDR3 length: 15 amino acids. In germline, CDR1 is SNHLY, CDR2 FYNNEI. V lost 2 bases and J lost 0, with 7 bases in between. CDR3 loop: CASSEWVTNTGELFF. Written as DNA, the CDR3 is TGTGCCAGCAGTGAATGGGTGACGAACACCGGGGAGCTGTTTTTT.

The gene calls are TRBV12-3 or TRBV12-4 and TRBJ2-7, with 10 positions matching TRBD1. This CDR3 is 14 amino acids long. V trimming: 5 bases; J trimming: 4 bases; junction bases outside the gene matches: 5. The CDR3 nucleotides are TGTGCCAGCAGTGGCCGGGACAGGGGATACGAGCAGTACTTC. Translating gives CASSGRDRGYEQYF.

The gene calls are TRBV20-1 and TRBJ2-7; 12 bases are a match to TRBD2. The CDR3 has 17 residues. V shed 3 bases, J shed 4 bases, and the junction held 13 bases outside the gene matches. Germline CDR1 is DFQATT and CDR2 is SNEGSKA (reference sequence). The CDR3 region has the DNA TGCAGTGCTAGGGGGGGGTCTAGCGGGAGGGAGAGGTACGAGCAGTACTTC. As protein: CSARGGSSGRERYEQYF.

The chain couples TRBV18 to TRBJ2-3; a possible D gene is TRBD2 (7 bases). V lost 2 bases and J lost 0, with 18 bases in between. Germline V gene sequence: CDR1 KGHSH, CDR2 LQKENI. The CDR3 sequence is 18 residues long. This CDR3 is CASSPGVFRGASTDTQYF. CDR3 nucleotides: TGTGCCAGCTCACCAGGTGTCTTTCGGGGGGCGAGCACAGATACGCAGTATTTT.